This is a list of T cell receptor beta chains from one sample in a study of shared clonotypes between healthy human individuals. Sequenced by immunoSEQ multiplex PCR; TCRdb stores in-frame clones only, minus some. The sample records under 600,000 clones, roughly 72% being singletons. The sequencing sample was made of PBMCs. The receptors here all came from a woman between 40 and 50 years old in good health. Some clones in this sample may be carry-over from other donors' samples. Each CDR3 is given with its conserved first and last residue. The D gene is left open where the match is weak. Not every row has a clone size; where given, it reads once, few, many or a size class.

TRBV19	TRBJ1-5	.	.	TGTGCCAGTAGTATAGACAAGAATCAGCCCCAGCATTTT	CASSIDKNQPQHF
TRBV7-9	TRBJ2-1	TRBD2	.	TGTGCCAGCAGCTTAGACGTGCGGGAGTTTGGGCAGTTCTTC	CASSLDVREFGQFF
TRBV5-5	TRBJ1-1	.	.	TGTGCCAGCAGACAAAAACAGAACTCTGAAGCTTTCTTT	CASRQKQNSEAFF
TRBV15	TRBJ2-7	TRBD2	.	TGTGCCACCAAAGGGCTAGCGGGAGGGCCAAGCGAGCAGTACTTC	CATKGLAGGPSEQYF
TRBV2	TRBJ2-7	.	.	TGTGCCAGCAGTGAAGCGTCCGGGGAGGCTTCTCAGTACTTC	CASSEASGEASQYF
TRBV13	TRBJ2-3	TRBD2	.	TGTGCCAGCAGCTCCTCTAGGCGGGGGGGCACAGATACGCAGTATTTT	CASSSSRRGGTDTQYF
TRBV4-1	TRBJ2-5	TRBD1	many	TGCGCCAGCAGCCTTGCGACAGGGGGCGTGGAGACCCAGTACTTC	CASSLATGGVETQYF
TRBV27	TRBJ2-4	.	.	TGTGCCAGCAGTCTAGGTCGGAATAACATTCAGTACTTC	CASSLGRNNIQYF
TRBV6-1	TRBJ2-2	TRBD1	.	TGTGCCAGCAGTGTACTCCCGGGACAGGGGACCGGGGAGCTGTTTTTT	CASSVLPGQGTGELFF
TRBV5-1	TRBJ2-5	.	.	TGCGCCAGCAGCTTGCTCGCCTCAGCTGGGGAGACCCAGTACTTC	CASSLLASAGETQYF
TRBV7-9	TRBJ2-1	TRBD2	.	TGTGCCAGCAGCTTGGGACTAGCGGCCTACAATGAGCAGTTCTTC	CASSLGLAAYNEQFF
TRBV5-8	TRBJ2-1	.	.	TGTGCCAGCAGCTTAAAAGGGGGGTCTTACAATGAGCAGTTCTTC	CASSLKGGSYNEQFF
TRBV28	TRBJ1-4	TRBD1	.	TGTGCCAGCAGTTCGTGGGACAGGGCTGAAAAACTGTTTTTT	CASSSWDRAEKLFF
TRBV7-2	TRBJ2-7	.	.	TGTGCCAGCAGCCCCTCGGGGGCGGTCTACGAGCAGTACTTC	CASSPSGAVYEQYF
TRBV4-1	TRBJ2-7	.	.	TGCGCCAGCAGCCAAGTCTTCAGTTCCTACGAGCAGTACTTC	CASSQVFSSYEQYF
TRBV5-4	TRBJ2-2	TRBD2	once	TGTGCCAGCAGCCCCCTCCTAGGTAGCGGGAGGGTTCGCGACACCGGGGAGCTGTTTTTT	CASSPLLGSGRVRDTGELFF